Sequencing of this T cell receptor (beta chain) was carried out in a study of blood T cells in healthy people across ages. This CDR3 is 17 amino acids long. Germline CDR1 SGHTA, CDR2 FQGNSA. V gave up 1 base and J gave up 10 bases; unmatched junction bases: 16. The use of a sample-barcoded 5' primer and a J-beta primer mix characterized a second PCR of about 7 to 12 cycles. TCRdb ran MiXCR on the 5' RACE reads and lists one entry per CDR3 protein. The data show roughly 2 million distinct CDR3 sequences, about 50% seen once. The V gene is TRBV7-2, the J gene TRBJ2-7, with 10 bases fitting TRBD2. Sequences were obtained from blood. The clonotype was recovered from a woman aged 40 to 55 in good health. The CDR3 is CASSLDDLAGEGETQYF. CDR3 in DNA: TGTGCCAGCAGCTTAGATGATCTAGCGGGGGAAGGGGAAACCCAGTACTTC.